This entry lists 32 T cell receptor beta chains sequenced from one sample in a study of blood T cell repertoires in COVID-19. Sequenced by immunoSEQ multiplex PCR; TCRdb stores in-frame clones only, minus some. The sample records more than 95,000 clones, approximately 89% being singletons. The sample was peripheral blood. Source of these receptors: a woman of 80 years or more in a cohort sampled during active COVID-19.

This chain joins TRBV19 and TRBJ1-2; D perhaps matches TRBD1 (6 bases). Trimming removed 0 bases at V and 4 bases at J, with 18 bases between. Germline V CDR1 and CDR2: LNHDA, SQIVND (reference sequence). This CDR3 has 17 amino acids. CDR3: CASSIDTGGRTVYGYTF. CDR3 in DNA: TGTGCCAGTAGTATAGATACGGGGGGCCGGACTGTCTATGGCTACACCTTC.

The CDR3 region has the DNA TGTGCCAGCAGCGCCGACAGGGGAAATTCACCCCTCCACTTT. It is translated as CASSADRGNSPLHF. V is TRBV11-2 and J is TRBJ1-6, with TRBD1 matching 8 bases. Germline values: CDR1 SGHAT, CDR2 FQNNGV. The CDR3 is made up of 14 amino acids. Germline trimming cut 5 bases from V and 7 bases from J; bases unmatched to any gene: 4.

This chain uses TRBV30 with TRBJ1-1, with D perhaps matching TRBD1 (6 bases). The CDR3 consists of 14 residues. Trimming pared 5 bases from V and 7 bases from J, leaving 20 bases between. Germline CDR1 reads GTSNPN; CDR2 reads SVGIG (reference sequence). The CDR3 DNA follows: TGTGCCTGGTGGCGGTTGGGGGGAGGGGGTGAAGCTTTCTTT. Translated, it gives CAWWRLGGGGEAFF.

The V call is TRBV5-1, the J call TRBJ2-1; no reliable D call. The germline CDR1 and CDR2 sequences are SGHRS and YFSETQ. V was trimmed by 4 bases and J by 1 base, leaving 9 bases between them. The CDR3 runs 14 residues. CDR3 region: CASSPAVSYNEQFF. CDR3 nucleotide sequence: TGCGCCAGCAGCCCCGCGGTATCCTACAATGAGCAGTTCTTC.

The chain's CDR3 is CASSSTGAYEQYF. DNA of the CDR3: TGTGCCAGCAGTTCTACAGGAGCCTACGAGCAGTACTTC. This sequence joins TRBV6-5 and TRBJ2-7; D is possibly TRBD1 (5 bases). This CDR3 region has 13 residues. The germline CDR1 and CDR2 sequences are MNHEY and SVGAGI. Trimming left V 4 bases short and J 2 bases short, with 9 bases between.

The V gene is TRBV6-5, the J gene TRBJ2-7; 7 bases line up with TRBD2. V was pared by 8 bases and J by 2 bases, with 12 bases of the junction left unmatched. CDR1 is MNHEY, CDR2 SVGAGI, per germline. The CDR3 runs to 15 residues. The DNA of the CDR3 is TGTGCCAGCTCTTACATGGTCGGGGGGACCTACGAGCAGTACTTC. Protein product: CASSYMVGGTYEQYF.

This clone turned up a few times. This rearrangement joins TRBV2 to TRBJ2-3; 7 bases are a match to TRBD2. The CDR3 runs 14 residues. Trimming at V came to 6 bases and at J to 2 bases, leaving 5 bases not matched to a gene. CDR1 and CDR2 (germline): SNHLY, FYNNEI. The CDR3 nucleotides read TGTGCCAGCAGCCTGAGCGGGAACACAGATACGCAGTATTTT. Translating gives CASSLSGNTDTQYF.

This chain connects TRBV24-1 to TRBJ2-7; TRBD2 matches 8 bases. CDR3 length: 13 residues. CDR1 is KGHDR and CDR2 is SFDVKD in the germline V gene. CDR3 coding DNA: TGTGGCAGCGGGGGTCGGGGGGCCTACGAGCAGTACTTC. This encodes CGSGGRGAYEQYF.

J is TRBJ2-2 and V is TRBV25-1, with D possibly matching TRBD1 (6 bases). There are 13 residues in the CDR3. In germline, CDR1 is MGHDK, CDR2 SYGVNS. Trimming cost V 8 bases and J 5 bases, with 12 bases left between them. The CDR3 nucleotides read TGTGCCAGCCGACAGGTTAGAACCGGGGAGCTGTTTTTT. This encodes CASRQVRTGELFF.

The rearrangement joins TRBV10-1 to TRBJ1-2, with D tentatively TRBD1 (5 bases). The CDR3 contains 14 residues. The germline V gene encodes CDR1 WNHNN and CDR2 SYGVQD (reference sequence). The V and J ends lost 6 bases and 5 bases respectively, with 16 bases between them. CDR3 in DNA: TGCGCCAGCAGCGACAGTCTCCTGGGGTATGGCTACACCTTC. This codes for CASSDSLLGYGYTF.

The chain recombines TRBV3-1 (or the pseudogene TRBV3-2) with TRBJ1-2, with 8 bases identical to TRBD1. The germline gives CDR1 LGHDT, CDR2 YNNKEL (reference sequence). This CDR3 spans 12 amino acids. Unmatched junction bases numbered 5, after V lost 6 bases and J lost 8 bases. The CDR3 sequence is CASSLGQGGYTF. The CDR3 region has the DNA TGTGCCAGCAGTCTAGGACAGGGAGGCTACACCTTC.

The chain has TRBV5-4 and TRBJ1-2; D is unresolved. This CDR3 contains 14 residues. Germline V gene lookup returns CDR1 SGHNT and CDR2 YYREEE (reference sequence). V shed 6 bases and J shed 1 base, with 13 bases lying between them. The CDR3: CASTGVGGNYGYTF. DNA of the CDR3: TGTGCCAGCACCGGTGTGGGAGGTAACTATGGCTACACCTTC. The full variable domain, its missing parts supplied by reference TRBV5-4 and TRBJ1-2, is ETGVTQSPTHLIKTRGQQVTLRCSSQSGHNTVSWYQQALGQGPQFIFQYYREEENGRGNFPPRFSGLQFPNYSSELNVNALELDDSALYLCASTGVGGNYGYTFGSGTRLTVV.

The chain links TRBV5-4 to TRBJ2-7; TRBD1 aligns across 8 bases. The germline V gene has CDR1 SGHNT and CDR2 YYREEE (reference sequence). The CDR3 spans 15 residues. V lost 4 bases to trimming and J lost 3 bases; unmatched junction nucleotides: 9. Written as DNA, the CDR3 is TGTGCCAGCAGCCTAGGACAGGGTACCTACTACGAGCAGTACTTC. Encoded protein: CASSLGQGTYYEQYF.

This sequence joins TRBV3-1 (or the pseudogene TRBV3-2) and TRBJ1-1; the D is unclear. CDR1 is LGHDT and CDR2 is YNNKEL in the germline V gene (reference sequence). The germline V and J ends were trimmed by 2 bases and 6 bases, with 10 bases remaining between them. This CDR3 spans 13 amino acids. CDR3 DNA: TGTGCCAGCAGCCAATTTGGGGAGGCTGAAGCTTTCTTT. This encodes CASSQFGEAEAFF.

The rearrangement uses TRBV2 and TRBJ2-7; D perhaps matches TRBD2 (6 bases). Trimming removed 4 bases from V and 0 bases from J, with 7 bases in between. The germline gives CDR1 SNHLY, CDR2 FYNNEI. CDR3 size: 13 residues. The CDR3 protein is CASSAGSSYEQYF. Here the CDR3 DNA reads TGTGCCAGCAGTGCCGGGAGCTCCTACGAGCAGTACTTC.

The gene calls are TRBV16 and TRBJ1-1; 9 nucleotides line up with TRBD1. Looked up from germline, CDR1 is KGHSY and CDR2 is FQNENV. Trimming cost V 2 bases and J 1 base; bases outside gene matches: 11. The CDR3 has 18 residues. The CDR3 reads CASSQRNIPGQGNTEAFF. CDR3 nucleotide sequence: TGTGCCAGCAGCCAACGCAACATACCGGGACAGGGGAACACTGAAGCTTTCTTT.

The chain has TRBV3-1 (or the pseudogene TRBV3-2) and TRBJ2-1, with D uncertain. CDR1 and CDR2 (germline): LGHDT, YNNKEL (reference sequence). The CDR3 extends over 12 amino acids. Trimming took 1 base from V and 9 from J, leaving 7 bases between them. This CDR3 is CASSQGSVEQFF. The CDR3 DNA reads as TGTGCCAGCAGCCAAGGTTCCGTTGAGCAGTTCTTC.

V is TRBV4-2 and J is TRBJ1-4; no firm D call. The CDR3 is made up of 14 amino acids. V was pared by 7 bases and J by 5 bases, with 14 bases between. Germline lookup yields CDR1 LGHNA and CDR2 YNFKEQ. CDR3 sequence: CASNPESLNEKLFF. Written as DNA, the CDR3 is TGTGCCAGCAACCCGGAGAGCTTAAATGAAAAACTGTTTTTT.

The chain couples TRBV19 to TRBJ2-3; D is unclear. V was cut by 2 bases and J by 5 bases, with 5 bases left in between. Germline V gene sequence: CDR1 LNHDA, CDR2 SQIVND (reference sequence). The CDR3 length is 12 residues. This CDR3 is CASSIFRDTQYF. CDR3 DNA sequence: TGTGCCAGTAGTATATTCCGAGATACGCAGTATTTT.

The V gene is TRBV5-1, the J gene TRBJ2-1; 15 bases align to TRBD2. Germline V lookup: CDR1 SGHRS, CDR2 YFSETQ. V lost 4 bases, J lost 9 bases, and 8 bases stayed unmatched. CDR3 length equals 16 residues. The CDR3 loop reads CASSQGLAGGLTEQFF. The CDR3, as DNA: TGCGCCAGCAGCCAAGGACTAGCGGGGGGGCTAACTGAGCAGTTCTTC.

The chain couples TRBV28 to TRBJ2-1, with 7 bases fitting TRBD2. J lost 5 bases, V lost 2 bases, and 9 bases had no gene match. The CDR3 runs 16 residues. Germline CDR1 and CDR2: MDHEN and SYDVKM. The CDR3 here is CASSLDWASGHNEQFF. CDR3 nucleotides: TGTGCCAGCAGTTTAGATTGGGCTAGCGGCCACAATGAGCAGTTCTTC.

The chain uses TRBV24-1 and TRBJ2-6; 11 bases are shared with TRBD1. The CDR3 contains 20 residues. V trimming: 6 bases; J trimming: 0 bases; junction bases outside the gene matches: 12. Looked up from germline, CDR1 is KGHDR and CDR2 is SFDVKD. The DNA for the CDR3 is TGTGCCACCAGTTTAAGTCCGGGACAGGGGGACGGCTCTGGGGCCAACGTCCTGACTTTC. Encoded protein: CATSLSPGQGDGSGANVLTF.

This rearrangement joins TRBV4-2 to TRBJ2-1; a possible D gene is TRBD1 (6 bases). This CDR3 is built from 14 residues. V dropped 1 base and J dropped 3 bases, with 7 bases sitting between them. Per the germline V gene, CDR1 is LGHNA and CDR2 is YNFKEQ. CDR3 nucleotides: TGTGCCAGCAGCCAAGGACAGGTCTACAATGAGCAGTTCTTC. This translates into CASSQGQVYNEQFF.

The chain couples TRBV6-5 to TRBJ1-6, with TRBD1 matching 7 bases. Germline V gene sequence: CDR1 MNHEY, CDR2 SVGAGI. Trimming took 6 bases from V and 7 from J; bases not matched to a gene: 9. The CDR3 is made up of 15 amino acids. This CDR3 reads CASRPTGAQNSPLHF. The CDR3 DNA reads TGTGCCAGCAGGCCCACAGGGGCCCAAAATTCACCCCTCCACTTT.

The CDR3 nucleotides are TGTGCCAGCGGGGCCTCAGGAAAACTGTTTTTT. It codes for CASGASGKLFF. The V call is TRBV28, the J call TRBJ1-4, with D possibly TRBD1 on 5 matching bases. Germline CDR1 MDHEN, CDR2 SYDVKM. The CDR3 totals 11 residues. Trimming took 8 bases from V and 10 from J, leaving 11 bases between them.

The chain employs TRBV11-2 and TRBJ1-4, with D perhaps TRBD1 (6 bases). The CDR3 contains 16 residues. V dropped 3 bases and J dropped 2 bases, with 13 bases sitting between them. Germline assignment: CDR1 SGHAT and CDR2 FQNNGV. This CDR3 reads CASSFGGGLTNEKLFF. CDR3 DNA: TGTGCCAGCAGCTTTGGGGGGGGCCTCACTAATGAAAAACTGTTTTTT.

This clone was recorded only once. The rearrangement links TRBV27 to TRBJ1-2, with 7 bases matching TRBD1. In germline, CDR1 is MNHEY, CDR2 SMNVEV (reference sequence). J lost 6 bases, V lost 3 bases, and 4 bases had no gene match. The CDR3 spans 13 residues. CDR3 loop: CASSLGRGNGYTF. The CDR3 coding sequence is TGTGCCAGCAGTTTGGGCAGGGGGAATGGCTACACCTTC.

The V gene is TRBV2, the J gene TRBJ2-1, with D possibly being TRBD2 (5 bases). V was pared by 7 bases and J by 5 bases, with 18 bases between. The length of the CDR3 is 15 residues. CDR1 is SNHLY and CDR2 is FYNNEI in the germline V gene. The CDR3 DNA follows: TGTGCCAGCACTGAGGGTAGTTTCGGGAACAATGAGCAGTTCTTC. It encodes CASTEGSFGNNEQFF.

The chain employs TRBV6-5 and TRBJ2-7; D gene uncertain. There are 12 residues in the CDR3. Trimming cost V 5 bases and J 4 bases, with 9 bases left between them. Germline lookup yields CDR1 MNHEY and CDR2 SVGAGI. DNA of the CDR3: TGTGCCAGCAGTATGAGAGATTACGAGCAGTACTTC. Translated: CASSMRDYEQYF.

V usage is TRBV11-3 and J usage is TRBJ2-2; 9 bases align to TRBD2. Germline V gene data show CDR1 as SGHNT and CDR2 as YENEEA. Trimming took 6 bases from V and 2 from J; bases not matched to a gene: 4. The CDR3 has 15 residues. CDR3 sequence: CASSSGGLNTGELFF. CDR3 DNA: TGTGCCAGCAGTAGCGGGGGCCTAAACACCGGGGAGCTGTTTTTT.

Worth noting for this clone: Compared with germline, one end of the junction differs, possibly owing to a read error. This chain uses TRBV28 with TRBJ1-1; possibly TRBD1 for D (5 bases). This CDR3 spans 14 amino acids. Per the germline V gene, CDR1 is MDHEN and CDR2 is SYDVKM. For the CDR3, the DNA is TGTGCCAGCAGTTTAAAACGCGGGGGTCTTGGAAAAGGATTT. It codes for CASSLKRGGLGKGF. Combining the CDR3 with reference TRBV28 and TRBJ1-1 gives the whole variable domain DVKVTQSSRYLVKRTGEKVFLECVQDMDHENMFWYRQDPGLGLRLIYFSYDVKMKEKGDIPEGYSVSREKKERFSLILESASTNQTSMYLCASSLKRGGLGKGFGQGTRLTVV.

This sequence joins TRBV2 and TRBJ1-6, with TRBD1 matching 7 bases. J lost 7 bases, V lost 10 bases, and 7 bases had no gene match. The germline CDR1 and CDR2 sequences are SNHLY and FYNNEI. The CDR3 loop spans 13 amino acids. This CDR3 reads CATPQGMNSPLHF. In nucleotides, the CDR3 is TGTGCCACCCCACAGGGGATGAATTCACCCCTCCACTTT.